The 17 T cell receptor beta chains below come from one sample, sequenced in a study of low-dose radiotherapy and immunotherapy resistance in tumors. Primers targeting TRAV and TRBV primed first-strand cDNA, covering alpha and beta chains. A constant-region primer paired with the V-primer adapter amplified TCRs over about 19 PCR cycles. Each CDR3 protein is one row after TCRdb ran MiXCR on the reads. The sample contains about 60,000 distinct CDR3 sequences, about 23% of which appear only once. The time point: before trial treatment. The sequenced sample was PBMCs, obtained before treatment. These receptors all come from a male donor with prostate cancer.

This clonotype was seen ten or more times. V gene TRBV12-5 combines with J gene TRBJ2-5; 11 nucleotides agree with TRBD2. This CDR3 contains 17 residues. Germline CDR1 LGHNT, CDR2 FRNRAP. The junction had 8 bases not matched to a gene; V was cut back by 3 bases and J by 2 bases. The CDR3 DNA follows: TGTGCTAGTGGTTTAAGGCTAGCGGGAGGATATCAAGAGACCCAGTACTTC. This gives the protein CASGLRLAGGYQETQYF. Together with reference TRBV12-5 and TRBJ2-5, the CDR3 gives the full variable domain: DARVTQTPRHKVTEMGQEVTMRCQPILGHNTVFWYRQTMMQGLELLAYFRNRAPLDDSGMPKDRFSAEMPDATLATLKIQPSEPRDSAVYFCASGLRLAGGYQETQYFGPGTRLLVL.

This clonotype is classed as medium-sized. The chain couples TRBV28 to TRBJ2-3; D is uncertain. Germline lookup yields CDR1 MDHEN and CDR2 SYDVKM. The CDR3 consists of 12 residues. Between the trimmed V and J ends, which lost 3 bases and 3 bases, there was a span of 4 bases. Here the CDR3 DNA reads TGTGCCAGCAGTTTGAATACAGATACGCAGTATTTT. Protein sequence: CASSLNTDTQYF.

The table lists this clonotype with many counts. The CDR3 is CASSLFGSNQPQHF. For the CDR3, the DNA is TGTGCCAGCAGTTTATTCGGGAGCAATCAGCCCCAGCATTTT. This chain links TRBV27 with TRBJ1-5; no firm D call. V lost 1 base to trimming and J lost 1 base, with 5 bases between them. Germline CDR1 and CDR2: MNHEY and SMNVEV (reference sequence). The CDR3 runs 14 residues.

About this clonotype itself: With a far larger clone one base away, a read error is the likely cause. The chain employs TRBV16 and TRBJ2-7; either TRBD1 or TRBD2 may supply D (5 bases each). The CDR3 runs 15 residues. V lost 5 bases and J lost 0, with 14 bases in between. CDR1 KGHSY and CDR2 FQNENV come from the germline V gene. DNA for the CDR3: TGTGCCAGCAGCTTGGGGGTCAGTGACTCCTACGAGCAGTACTTC. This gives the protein CASSLGVSDSYEQYF.

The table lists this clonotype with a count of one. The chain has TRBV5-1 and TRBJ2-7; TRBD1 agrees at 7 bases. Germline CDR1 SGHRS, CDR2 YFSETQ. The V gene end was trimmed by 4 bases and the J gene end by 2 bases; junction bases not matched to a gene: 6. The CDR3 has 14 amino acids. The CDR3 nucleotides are TGCGCCAGCAGCGCCAGGACAGGAACCTACGAGCAGTACTTC. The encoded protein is CASSARTGTYEQYF.

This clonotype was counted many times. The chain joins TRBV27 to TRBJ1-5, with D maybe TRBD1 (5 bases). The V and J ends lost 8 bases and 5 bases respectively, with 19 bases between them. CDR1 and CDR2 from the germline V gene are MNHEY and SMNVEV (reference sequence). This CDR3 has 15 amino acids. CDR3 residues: CASGSEAGIDQPQHF. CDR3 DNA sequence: TGTGCCAGCGGTTCGGAGGCAGGGATCGATCAGCCCCAGCATTTT.

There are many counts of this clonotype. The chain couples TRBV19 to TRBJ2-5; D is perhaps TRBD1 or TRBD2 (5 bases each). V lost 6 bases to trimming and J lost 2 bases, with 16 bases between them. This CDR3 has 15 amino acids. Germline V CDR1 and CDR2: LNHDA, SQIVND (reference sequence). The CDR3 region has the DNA TGTGCCAGTAGCCCAACCGGGACCCCACAAGAGACCCAGTACTTC. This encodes CASSPTGTPQETQYF.

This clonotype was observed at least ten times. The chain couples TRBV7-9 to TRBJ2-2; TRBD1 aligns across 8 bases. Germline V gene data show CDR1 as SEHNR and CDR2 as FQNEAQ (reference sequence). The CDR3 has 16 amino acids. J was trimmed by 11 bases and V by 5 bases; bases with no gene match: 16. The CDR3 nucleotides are TGTGCCAGCAGCCCGGAGGACAGGGCAATCTTATCTGAGCTGTTTTTT. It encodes CASSPEDRAILSELFF.

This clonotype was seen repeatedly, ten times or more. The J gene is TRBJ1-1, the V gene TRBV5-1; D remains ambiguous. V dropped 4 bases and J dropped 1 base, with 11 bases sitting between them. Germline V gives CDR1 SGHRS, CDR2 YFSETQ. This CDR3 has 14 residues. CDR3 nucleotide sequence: TGCGCCAGCAGCCCCAGCACGGCGAACACTGAAGCTTTCTTT. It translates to CASSPSTANTEAFF.

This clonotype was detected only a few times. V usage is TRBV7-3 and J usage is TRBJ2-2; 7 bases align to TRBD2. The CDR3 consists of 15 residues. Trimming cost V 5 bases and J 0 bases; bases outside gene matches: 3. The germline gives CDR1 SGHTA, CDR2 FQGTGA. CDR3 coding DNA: TGTGCCAGCAGCGTGGGGGGGGCGAACACCGGGGAGCTGTTTTTT. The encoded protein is CASSVGGANTGELFF.

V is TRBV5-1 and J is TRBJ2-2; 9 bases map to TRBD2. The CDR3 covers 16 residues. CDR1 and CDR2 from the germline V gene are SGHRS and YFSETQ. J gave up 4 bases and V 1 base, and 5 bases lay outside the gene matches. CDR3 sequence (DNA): TGCGCCAGCAGCTTGAGGCTAGCGGGACCCACCGGGGAGCTGTTTTTT. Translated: CASSLRLAGPTGELFF.

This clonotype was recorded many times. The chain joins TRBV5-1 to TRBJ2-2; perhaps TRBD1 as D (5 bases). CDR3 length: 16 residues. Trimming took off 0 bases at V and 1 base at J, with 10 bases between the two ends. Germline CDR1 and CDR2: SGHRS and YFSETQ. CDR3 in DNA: TGCGCCAGCAGCTTGGCCTGGCAGGGGAACACCGGGGAGCTGTTTTTT. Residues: CASSLAWQGNTGELFF.

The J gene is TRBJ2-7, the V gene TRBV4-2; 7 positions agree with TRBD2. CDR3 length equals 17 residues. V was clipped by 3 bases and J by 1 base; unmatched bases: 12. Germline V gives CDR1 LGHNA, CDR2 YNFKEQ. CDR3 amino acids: CASSHPGGSGTSYEQYF. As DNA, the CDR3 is TGTGCCAGCAGCCACCCCGGGGGAAGCGGGACTTCCTACGAGCAGTACTTC.

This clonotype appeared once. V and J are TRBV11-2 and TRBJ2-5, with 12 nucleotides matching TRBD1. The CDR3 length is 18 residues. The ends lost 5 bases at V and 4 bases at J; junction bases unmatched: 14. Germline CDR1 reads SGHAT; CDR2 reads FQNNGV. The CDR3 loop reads CASSPPGQGARVPETQYF. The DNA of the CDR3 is TGTGCCAGCAGCCCCCCGGGACAGGGGGCGAGGGTCCCAGAGACCCAGTACTTC.

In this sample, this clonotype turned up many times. The CDR3 protein is CASSFPDSYNEQFF. CDR3 nucleotide sequence: TGTGCCAGCAGTTTCCCGGACTCTTACAATGAGCAGTTCTTC. The V call is TRBV28, the J call TRBJ2-1; D might be TRBD2 (5 bases). The germline V and J ends were trimmed by 3 bases and 4 bases, with 10 bases remaining between them. This CDR3 has 14 amino acids. Germline V gene lookup returns CDR1 MDHEN and CDR2 SYDVKM.

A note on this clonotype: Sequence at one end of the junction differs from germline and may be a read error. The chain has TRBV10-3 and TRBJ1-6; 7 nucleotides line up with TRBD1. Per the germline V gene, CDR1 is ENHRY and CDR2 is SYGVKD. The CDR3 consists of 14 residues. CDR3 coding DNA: TGTGCCATCAGCGAGGGGGCTGATAATTCAGCCCTCCACTTT. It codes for CAISEGADNSALHF.

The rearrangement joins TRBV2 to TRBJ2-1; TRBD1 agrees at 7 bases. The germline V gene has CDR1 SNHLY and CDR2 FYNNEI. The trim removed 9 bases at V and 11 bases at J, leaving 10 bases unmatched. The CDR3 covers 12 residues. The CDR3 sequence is CASRPPTGKQFF. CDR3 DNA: TGTGCCAGTAGGCCCCCGACAGGGAAGCAGTTCTTC.